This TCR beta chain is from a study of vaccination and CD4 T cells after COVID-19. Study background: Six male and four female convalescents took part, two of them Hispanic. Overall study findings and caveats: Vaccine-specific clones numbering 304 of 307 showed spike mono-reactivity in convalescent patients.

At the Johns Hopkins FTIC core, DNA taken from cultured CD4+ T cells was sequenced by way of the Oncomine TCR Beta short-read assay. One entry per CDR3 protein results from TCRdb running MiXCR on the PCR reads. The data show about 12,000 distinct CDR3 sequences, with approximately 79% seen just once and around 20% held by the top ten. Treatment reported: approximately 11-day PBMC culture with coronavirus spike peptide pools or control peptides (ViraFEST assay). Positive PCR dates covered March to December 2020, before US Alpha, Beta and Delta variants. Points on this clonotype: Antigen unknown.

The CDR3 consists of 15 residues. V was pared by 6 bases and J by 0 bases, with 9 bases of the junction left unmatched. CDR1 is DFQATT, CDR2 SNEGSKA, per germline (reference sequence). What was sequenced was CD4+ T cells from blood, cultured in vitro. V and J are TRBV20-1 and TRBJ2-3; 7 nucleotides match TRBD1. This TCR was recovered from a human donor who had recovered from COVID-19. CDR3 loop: CSAKNPGQSTDTQYF. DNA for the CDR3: TGCAGTGCAAAGAATCCGGGACAGAGCACAGATACGCAGTATTTT.